This T cell receptor beta chain is drawn from a study of blood T cell repertoires in COVID-19. Deletions cut 7 bases from V and 5 bases from J, with 15 bases between. The CDR3 covers 15 residues. Repertoires were generated with immunoSEQ multiplex PCR, while TCRdb's copy carries only in-frame clones and drops some. The table records fewer than 350,000 clones, around 90% of them present only once. This clone appeared a single time. V usage is TRBV23-1 and J usage is TRBJ1-6, with TRBD1 as a possible D gene (6 bases). TRBV23-1 is an ORF; its function is uncertain. The TCR sequence derives from a woman aged 25 to 39 with COVID-19, enrolled during active disease. The sequencing input was peripheral blood. The CDR3 DNA reads TGCGCCAGCATCCCGGGGGGACAACATAATTCACCCCTCCACTTT. Protein product: CASIPGGQHNSPLHF.